The present TCR beta chain was sequenced within a study of blood T cell repertoires in COVID-19. Study-level information: The United States, Italy and Spain were the sources of the acute and convalescent COVID-19 samples. Sources were T cells, B-cell-depleted T cells, or PBMCs; the material itself was cDNA or gDNA.

Original processing notes: The assay estimated nucleated cells by amplifying reference gene primers. Assay used: immunoSEQ multiplex PCR; TCRdb lists only in-frame clones, some missing. V, J and clone size reflect that table, while D and trimming were determined from the DNA. The sample shows approximately 150,000 clones, about 86% of them seen only once. The CDR3 totals 15 residues. V lost 3 bases and J lost 2, with 13 bases in between. CDR1 and CDR2 (germline): LGHDT, YNNKEL (reference sequence). This chain uses TRBV3-1 (or the pseudogene TRBV3-2) with TRBJ1-2; a possible D gene is TRBD1 (5 bases). The sequence was obtained from a woman between 65 and 79 years old with acute or convalescent COVID-19. Sample: peripheral blood. In DNA, the CDR3 is TGTGCCAGCAGCCAGGGGACGCGGGGGAACTATGGCTACACCTTC. Translating it yields CASSQGTRGNYGYTF.